This entry lists 27 T cell receptor beta chains sequenced from one sample in a study of monozygotic twins with inflammatory bowel disease (dated by TCRdb to about 2019). The method behind the library was 5' RACE. Sequencing used an Illumina HiSeq 2500. TCRdb reprocessed the sequencing reads and holds a single record per CDR3 protein sequence, with no DNA. This sample's table has entries for about 110,000 distinct CDR3 sequences. Of the sample, around 12% is held by the ten largest clones. The sample was blood. Receptors originate from a human donor with ulcerative colitis or Crohn's disease, or a healthy co-twin of an affected twin (not recorded which).

The rearrangement joins TRBV20-1 to TRBJ2-3. The germline V gene has CDR1 DFQATT and CDR2 SNEGSKA (reference sequence). The CDR3 loop spans 13 amino acids. The CDR3 region is CSASRSSTDTQYF.

This sequence joins TRBV10-3 and TRBJ2-3; the TCRdb call, TRBD1, lacks DNA for checking. Germline CDR1 and CDR2: ENHRY and SYGVKD. CDR3 length: 14 residues. The CDR3 loop is CAISGTGTVDTQYF.

The gene calls are TRBV7-2 and TRBJ1-1; TCRdb's D gene call, TRBD1, goes unchecked for lack of DNA. Germline V CDR1 and CDR2: SGHTA, FQGNSA. This CDR3 comprises 13 residues. The CDR3 loop reads CASRYRTDTEAFF.

This chain joins TRBV2 and TRBJ2-5; TCRdb gives TRBD1 as the D gene, but with no DNA this cannot be confirmed. The CDR3 runs to 21 residues. Germline V gene lookup returns CDR1 SNHLY and CDR2 FYNNEI. CDR3 protein: CASSPPGPLHGGTILQETQYF.

The CDR3 here is CASRFSFLGELFF. V is TRBV28 and J is TRBJ2-2. The CDR3 is made up of 13 amino acids. CDR1 and CDR2 (germline): MDHEN, SYDVKM.

The chain combines TRBV7-9 with TRBJ2-3; TCRdb calls TRBD1, which cannot be checked without DNA. Per the germline V gene, CDR1 is SEHNR and CDR2 is FQNEAQ (reference sequence). This CDR3 has 17 residues. CDR3 region: CASSSYRGTDFTDTQYF.

J is TRBJ1-1 and V is TRBV7-2; TCRdb outputs TRBD1, but without DNA this stays unchecked. In germline, CDR1 is SGHTA, CDR2 FQGNSA. This CDR3 has 15 amino acids. The CDR3: CASSSTGGARTEAFF. The variable domain in full, completed from reference TRBV7-2 and TRBJ1-1, reads GAGVSQSPSNKVTEKGKDVELRCDPISGHTALYWYRQSLGQGLEFLIYFQGNSAPDKSGLPSDRFSAERTGGSVSTLTIQRTQQEDSAVYLCASSSTGGARTEAFFGQGTRLTVV.

The V call is TRBV6-1, the J call TRBJ2-5; as DNA is missing, the TRBD2 call by TCRdb cannot be tested. The CDR3 sequence is 15 residues long. Germline CDR1 reads MNHNS; CDR2 reads SASEGT. Here the CDR3 reads CASSERLAGSETQYF.

The chain employs TRBV10-3 and TRBJ1-3. The CDR3 runs 12 residues. From germline, CDR1 is ENHRY and CDR2 SYGVKD. The CDR3 reads CAIGLEVDTIYF.

This rearrangement joins TRBV7-2 to TRBJ1-1; TCRdb returns TRBD1, unconfirmable since there is no DNA. The CDR3 loop spans 13 amino acids. Per germline, CDR1 SGHTA and CDR2 FQGNSA. The CDR3 loop is CASNGQMNTEAFF.

V usage is TRBV5-1 and J usage is TRBJ1-1. Germline V lookup: CDR1 SGHRS, CDR2 YFSETQ. The CDR3 consists of 13 residues. The CDR3 loop is CASSLLLDSEAFF.

The chain is built from TRBV20-1 and TRBJ2-3; TCRdb names TRBD2, which stays unverified in the absence of DNA. The CDR3 sequence is 19 residues long. From germline, CDR1 is DFQATT and CDR2 SNEGSKA (reference sequence). The CDR3: CSQTPTLAGGRPSTDTQYF.

The chain is built from TRBV27 and TRBJ1-5; as DNA is missing, the TRBD1 call by TCRdb cannot be tested. This CDR3 is built from 14 residues. Germline CDR1 reads MNHEY; CDR2 reads SMNVEV (reference sequence). CDR3 region: CASKTTGSNQPQHF.

The chain links TRBV12-3 or TRBV12-4 to TRBJ2-7; TCRdb indicates TRBD2, and absent DNA this call remains unverified. The CDR3 spans 15 residues. The chain's CDR3 is CASSFLAGDDYEQYF.

The chain links TRBV7-2 to TRBJ1-1. This CDR3 region has 16 residues. The germline gives CDR1 SGHTA, CDR2 FQGNSA. The CDR3 loop reads CASSLEALVKGTEAFF. Filled out from reference TRBV7-2 and TRBJ1-1, the complete variable domain reads GAGVSQSPSNKVTEKGKDVELRCDPISGHTALYWYRQSLGQGLEFLIYFQGNSAPDKSGLPSDRFSAERTGGSVSTLTIQRTQQEDSAVYLCASSLEALVKGTEAFFGQGTRLTVV.

The chain uses TRBV7-3 and TRBJ2-3; TCRdb outputs TRBD2, but without DNA this stays unchecked. This CDR3 has 15 amino acids. The germline V gene has CDR1 SGHTA and CDR2 FQGTGA. The CDR3 spells CASSLGLANTDTQYF.

This rearrangement joins TRBV5-4 to TRBJ2-3; TCRdb's D call, TRBD1, is unchecked because there is no DNA. Germline V gives CDR1 SGHNT, CDR2 YYREEE (reference sequence). CDR3 size: 16 residues. The CDR3 is CASSFAGAGRTDTQYF.

V and J are TRBV5-4 and TRBJ2-7; TCRdb returns TRBD1, unconfirmable since there is no DNA. The CDR3 covers 13 residues. Germline V gene lookup returns CDR1 SGHNT and CDR2 YYREEE (reference sequence). CDR3 sequence reads: CASSFSIQGEQYF.

The CDR3 reads CSARVLGANVLTF. V and J are TRBV20-1 and TRBJ2-6. The germline V gene has CDR1 DFQATT and CDR2 SNEGSKA (reference sequence). There are 13 residues in the CDR3.

The rearrangement joins TRBV4-3 to TRBJ2-3; absent DNA, TCRdb's TRBD1 call cannot be checked. The CDR3 has 15 residues. Germline assignment: CDR1 LGHNA and CDR2 YSLEER. The CDR3 is CASSLTGGRADTQYF.

The J gene is TRBJ1-5, the V gene TRBV27; TCRdb outputs TRBD1, but without DNA this stays unchecked. The CDR3 loop spans 17 amino acids. Germline V gene lookup returns CDR1 MNHEY and CDR2 SMNVEV (reference sequence). The CDR3 protein is CASSSYDRGNRNQPQHF.

The V call is TRBV14, the J call TRBJ2-3. CDR3 size: 16 residues. Germline values: CDR1 SGHDN, CDR2 FVKESK. The CDR3 protein is CASSQVSWGRTDTQYF.

V gene TRBV18 combines with J gene TRBJ2-3; absent DNA, TCRdb's TRBD2 call cannot be checked. Germline loops: CDR1 KGHSH, CDR2 LQKENI. This CDR3 is built from 17 residues. The CDR3 sequence is CASSRRLRGPSTDTQYF.

The chain links TRBV7-9 to TRBJ2-7; TCRdb indicates TRBD1, and absent DNA this call remains unverified. Per the germline V gene, CDR1 is SEHNR and CDR2 is FQNEAQ (reference sequence). The CDR3 is 14 residues long. The CDR3: CASSLAGTGDEQYF.

The CDR3 region is CASSHNEREQYF. The chain recombines TRBV3-1 with TRBJ2-7. The germline gives CDR1 LGHDT, CDR2 YNNKEL (reference sequence). There are 12 residues in the CDR3.

The J gene is TRBJ2-1, the V gene TRBV10-2; no DNA is available, so the TRBD2 call from TCRdb remains unchecked. Germline V gives CDR1 WSHSY, CDR2 SAAADI. The CDR3 length is 14 residues. The CDR3 is CASRLAGGYNEQFF.

CDR3 residues: CASSLLGQGDLFF. V usage is TRBV27 and J usage is TRBJ1-4; TCRdb selects TRBD1, and the lack of DNA leaves this call unchecked. This CDR3 region has 13 residues. Per the germline V gene, CDR1 is MNHEY and CDR2 is SMNVEV (reference sequence).